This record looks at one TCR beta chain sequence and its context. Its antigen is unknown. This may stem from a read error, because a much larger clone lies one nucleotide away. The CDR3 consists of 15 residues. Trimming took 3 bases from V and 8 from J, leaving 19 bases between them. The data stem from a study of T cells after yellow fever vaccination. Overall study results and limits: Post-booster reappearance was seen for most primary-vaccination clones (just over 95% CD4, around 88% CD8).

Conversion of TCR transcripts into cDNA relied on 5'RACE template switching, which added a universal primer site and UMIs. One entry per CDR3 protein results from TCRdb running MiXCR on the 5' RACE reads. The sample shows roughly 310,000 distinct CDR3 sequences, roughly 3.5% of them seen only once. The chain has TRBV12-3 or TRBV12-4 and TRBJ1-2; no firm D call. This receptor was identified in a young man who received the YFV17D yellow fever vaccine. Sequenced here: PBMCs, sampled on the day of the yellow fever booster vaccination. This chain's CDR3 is CASSFKGMGSGGYTF. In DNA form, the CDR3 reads TGTGCCAGCAGTTTTAAGGGAATGGGTTCGGGGGGCTACACCTTC.